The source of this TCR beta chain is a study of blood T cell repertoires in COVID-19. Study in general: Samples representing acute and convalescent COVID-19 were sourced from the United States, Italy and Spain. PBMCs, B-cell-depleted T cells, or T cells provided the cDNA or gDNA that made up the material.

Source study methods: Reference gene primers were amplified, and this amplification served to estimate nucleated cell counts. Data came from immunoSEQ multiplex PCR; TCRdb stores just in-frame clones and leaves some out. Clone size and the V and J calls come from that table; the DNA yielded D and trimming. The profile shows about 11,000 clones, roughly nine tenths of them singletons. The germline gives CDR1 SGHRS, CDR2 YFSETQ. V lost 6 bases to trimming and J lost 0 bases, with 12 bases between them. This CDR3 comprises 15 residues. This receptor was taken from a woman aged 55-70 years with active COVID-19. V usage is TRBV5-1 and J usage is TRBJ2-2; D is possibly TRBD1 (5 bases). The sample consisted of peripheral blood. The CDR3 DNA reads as TGCGCCAGCACTCTGACAGACACGAACACCGGGGAGCTGTTTTTT. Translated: CASTLTDTNTGELFF.